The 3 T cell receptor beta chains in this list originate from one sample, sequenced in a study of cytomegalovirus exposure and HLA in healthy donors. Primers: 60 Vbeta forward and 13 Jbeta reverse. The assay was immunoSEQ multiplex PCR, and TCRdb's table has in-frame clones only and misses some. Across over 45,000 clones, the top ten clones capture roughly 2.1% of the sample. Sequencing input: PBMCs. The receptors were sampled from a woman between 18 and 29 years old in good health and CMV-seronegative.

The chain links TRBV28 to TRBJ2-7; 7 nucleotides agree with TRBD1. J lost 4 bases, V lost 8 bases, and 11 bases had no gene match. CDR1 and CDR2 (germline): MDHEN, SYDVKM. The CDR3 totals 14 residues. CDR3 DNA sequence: TGTGCCAGCGGCTCGCCGGGACAGACATACGAGCAGTACTTC. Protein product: CASGSPGQTYEQYF.

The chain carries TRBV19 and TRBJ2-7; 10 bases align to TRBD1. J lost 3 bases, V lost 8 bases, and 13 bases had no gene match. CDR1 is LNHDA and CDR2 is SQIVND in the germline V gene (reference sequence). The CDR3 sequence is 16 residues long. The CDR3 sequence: CASSRTGGLSLYEQYF. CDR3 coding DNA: TGTGCCAGTTCACGGACAGGGGGATTGTCCCTCTACGAGCAGTACTTC.

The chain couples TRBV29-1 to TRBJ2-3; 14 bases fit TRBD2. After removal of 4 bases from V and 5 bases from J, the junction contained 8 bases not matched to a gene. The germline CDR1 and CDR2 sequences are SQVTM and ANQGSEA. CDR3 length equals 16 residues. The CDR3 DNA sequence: TGCAGCGTTGGGACTAGCGGGAGGACGGCAGGAGATACGCAGTATTTT. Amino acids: CSVGTSGRTAGDTQYF.